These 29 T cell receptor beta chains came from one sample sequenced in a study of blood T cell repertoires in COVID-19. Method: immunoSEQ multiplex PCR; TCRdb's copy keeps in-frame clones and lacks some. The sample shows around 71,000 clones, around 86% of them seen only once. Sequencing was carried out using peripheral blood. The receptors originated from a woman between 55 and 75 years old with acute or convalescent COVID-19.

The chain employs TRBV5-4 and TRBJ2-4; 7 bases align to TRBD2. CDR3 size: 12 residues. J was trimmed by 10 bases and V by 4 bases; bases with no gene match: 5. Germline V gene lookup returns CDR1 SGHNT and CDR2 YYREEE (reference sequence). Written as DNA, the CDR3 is TGTGCCAGCAGCCCGCGGGGGTCGATTCAGTACTTC. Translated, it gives CASSPRGSIQYF.

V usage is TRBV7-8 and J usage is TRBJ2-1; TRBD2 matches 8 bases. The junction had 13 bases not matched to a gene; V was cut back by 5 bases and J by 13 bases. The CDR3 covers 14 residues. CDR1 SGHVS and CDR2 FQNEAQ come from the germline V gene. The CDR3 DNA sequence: TGTGCCAGCAGCCCATTAGCGGGACCGAAGGAACAGTTCTTC. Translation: CASSPLAGPKEQFF. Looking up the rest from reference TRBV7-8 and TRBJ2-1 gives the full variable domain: GAGVSQSPRYKVAKRGQDVALRCDPISGHVSLFWYQQALGQGPEFLTYFQNEAQLDKSGLPSDRFFAERPEGSVSTLKIQRTQQEDSAVYLCASSPLAGPKEQFFGPGTRLTVL.

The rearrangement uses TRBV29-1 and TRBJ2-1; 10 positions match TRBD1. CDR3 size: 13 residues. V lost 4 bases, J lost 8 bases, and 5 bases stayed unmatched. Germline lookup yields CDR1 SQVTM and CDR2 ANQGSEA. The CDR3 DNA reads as TGCAGCGTTGTAGGACAGGGGGGGGATGAGCAGTTCTTC. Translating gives CSVVGQGGDEQFF.

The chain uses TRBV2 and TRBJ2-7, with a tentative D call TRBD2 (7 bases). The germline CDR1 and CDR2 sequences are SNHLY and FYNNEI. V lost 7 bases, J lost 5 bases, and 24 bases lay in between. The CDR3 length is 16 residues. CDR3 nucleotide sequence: TGTGCCAGCACTAAGGGGGGGGAGAGTTCGTTCCACGAGCAGTACTTC. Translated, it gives CASTKGGESSFHEQYF.

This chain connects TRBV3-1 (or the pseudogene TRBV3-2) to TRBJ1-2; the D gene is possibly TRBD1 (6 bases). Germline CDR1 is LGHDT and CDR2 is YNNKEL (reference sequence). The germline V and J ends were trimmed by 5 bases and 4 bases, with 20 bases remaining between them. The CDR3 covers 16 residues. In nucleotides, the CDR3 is TGTGCCAGCAGCAATTTTTGGGGGGGCAGCCCCTATGGCTACACCTTC. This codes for CASSNFWGGSPYGYTF.

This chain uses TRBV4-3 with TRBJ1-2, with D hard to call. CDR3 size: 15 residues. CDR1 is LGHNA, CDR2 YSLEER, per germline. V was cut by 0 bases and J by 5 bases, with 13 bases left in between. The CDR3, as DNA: TGCGCCAGCAGCCAAGAAGGGTTCCCGGGGTATGGCTACACCTTC. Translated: CASSQEGFPGYGYTF.

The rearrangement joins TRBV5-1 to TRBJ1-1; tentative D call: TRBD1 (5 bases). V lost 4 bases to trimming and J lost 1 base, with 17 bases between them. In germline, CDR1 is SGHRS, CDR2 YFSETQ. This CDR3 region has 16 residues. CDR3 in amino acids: CASSKRQFGANTEAFF. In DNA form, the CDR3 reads TGCGCCAGCAGCAAACGACAGTTTGGAGCGAACACTGAAGCTTTCTTT.

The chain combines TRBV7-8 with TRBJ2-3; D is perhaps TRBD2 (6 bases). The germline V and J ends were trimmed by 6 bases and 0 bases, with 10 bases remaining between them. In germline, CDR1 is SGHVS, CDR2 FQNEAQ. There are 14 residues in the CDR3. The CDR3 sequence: CASRTGTSTDTQYF. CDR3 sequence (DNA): TGTGCCAGCAGGACCGGGACTAGCACAGATACGCAGTATTTT. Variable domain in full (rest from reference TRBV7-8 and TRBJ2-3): GAGVSQSPRYKVAKRGQDVALRCDPISGHVSLFWYQQALGQGPEFLTYFQNEAQLDKSGLPSDRFFAERPEGSVSTLKIQRTQQEDSAVYLCASRTGTSTDTQYFGPGTRLTVL.

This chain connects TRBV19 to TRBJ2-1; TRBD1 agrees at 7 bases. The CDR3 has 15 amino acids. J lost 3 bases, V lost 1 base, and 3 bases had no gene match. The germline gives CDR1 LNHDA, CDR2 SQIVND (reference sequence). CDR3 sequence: CASSIGGGNYNEQFF. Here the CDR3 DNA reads TGTGCCAGTAGTATAGGAGGGGGCAACTACAATGAGCAGTTCTTC. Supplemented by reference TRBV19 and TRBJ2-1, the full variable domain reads DGGITQSPKYLFRKEGQNVTLSCEQNLNHDAMYWYRQDPGQGLRLIYYSQIVNDFQKGDIAEGYSVSREKKESFPLTVTSAQKNPTAFYLCASSIGGGNYNEQFFGPGTRLTVL.

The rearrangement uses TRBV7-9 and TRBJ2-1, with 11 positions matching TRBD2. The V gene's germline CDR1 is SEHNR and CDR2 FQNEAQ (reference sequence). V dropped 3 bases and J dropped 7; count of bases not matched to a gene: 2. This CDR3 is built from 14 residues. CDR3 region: CASSFGTSGNEQFF. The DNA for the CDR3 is TGTGCCAGCAGCTTCGGGACTAGCGGAAATGAGCAGTTCTTC.

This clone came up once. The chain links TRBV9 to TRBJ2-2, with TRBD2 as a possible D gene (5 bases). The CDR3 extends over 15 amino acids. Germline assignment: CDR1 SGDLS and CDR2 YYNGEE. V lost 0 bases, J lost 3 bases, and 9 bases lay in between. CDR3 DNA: TGTGCCAGCAGCGTAGGAGGGTTGGACACCGGGGAGCTGTTTTTT. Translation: CASSVGGLDTGELFF.

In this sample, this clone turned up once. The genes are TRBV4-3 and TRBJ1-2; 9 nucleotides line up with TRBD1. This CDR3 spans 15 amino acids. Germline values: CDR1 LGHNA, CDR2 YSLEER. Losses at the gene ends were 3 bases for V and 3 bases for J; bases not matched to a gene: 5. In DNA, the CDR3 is TGCGCCAGCAGCCATAGGGACAGGGACTACTATGGCTACACCTTC. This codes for CASSHRDRDYYGYTF.

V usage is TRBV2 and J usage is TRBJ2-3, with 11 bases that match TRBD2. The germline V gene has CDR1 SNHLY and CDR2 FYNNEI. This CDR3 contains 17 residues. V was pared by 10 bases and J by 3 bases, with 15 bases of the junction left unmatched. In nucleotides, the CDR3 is TGTGCCACCGATAAAGTGGGGGCTAGCGGGAGGACAGATACGCAGTATTTT. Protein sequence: CATDKVGASGRTDTQYF.

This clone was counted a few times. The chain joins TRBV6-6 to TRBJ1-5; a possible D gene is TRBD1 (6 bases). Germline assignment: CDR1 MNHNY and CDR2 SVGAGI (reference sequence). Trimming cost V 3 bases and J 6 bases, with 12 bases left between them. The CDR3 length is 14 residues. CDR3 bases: TGTGCCAGCAGTTATCAGGGGTTGACTCAGCCCCAGCATTTT. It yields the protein CASSYQGLTQPQHF.

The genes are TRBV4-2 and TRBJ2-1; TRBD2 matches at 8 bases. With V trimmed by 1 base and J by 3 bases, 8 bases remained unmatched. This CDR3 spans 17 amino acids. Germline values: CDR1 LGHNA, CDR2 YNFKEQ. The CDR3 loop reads CASSQGRAGGHYNEQFF. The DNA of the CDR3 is TGTGCCAGCAGCCAAGGGAGGGCGGGGGGTCACTACAATGAGCAGTTCTTC.

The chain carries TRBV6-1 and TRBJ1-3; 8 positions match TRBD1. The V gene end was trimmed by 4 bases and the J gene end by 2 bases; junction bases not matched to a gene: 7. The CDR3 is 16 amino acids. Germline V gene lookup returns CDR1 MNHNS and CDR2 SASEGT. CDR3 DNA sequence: TGTGCCAGCAGTGCAAAGGGGACAGGAGCTGGAAACACCATATATTTT. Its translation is CASSAKGTGAGNTIYF.

The CDR3 protein is CASSALVDGGNEQFF. The CDR3 bases are TGCGCCAGCAGCGCGCTGGTTGACGGAGGAAATGAGCAGTTCTTC. The chain couples TRBV5-1 to TRBJ2-1, with D tentatively TRBD2 (5 bases). CDR3 length: 15 residues. Trimming pared 4 bases from V and 7 bases from J, leaving 18 bases between. The germline gives CDR1 SGHRS, CDR2 YFSETQ.

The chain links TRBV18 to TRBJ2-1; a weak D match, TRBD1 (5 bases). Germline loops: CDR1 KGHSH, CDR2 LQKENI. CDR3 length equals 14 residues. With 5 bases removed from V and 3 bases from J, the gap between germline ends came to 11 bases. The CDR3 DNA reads TGTGCCAGCTCAAGCCAGGGCAGCTACAATGAGCAGTTCTTC. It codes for CASSSQGSYNEQFF.

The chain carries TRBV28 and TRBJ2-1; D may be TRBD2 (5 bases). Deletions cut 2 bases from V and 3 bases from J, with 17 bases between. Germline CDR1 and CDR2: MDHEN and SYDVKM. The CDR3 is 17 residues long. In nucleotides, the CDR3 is TGTGCCAGCAGTTTAGGGCTAGCCGAGGATTACTACAATGAGCAGTTCTTC. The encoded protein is CASSLGLAEDYYNEQFF.

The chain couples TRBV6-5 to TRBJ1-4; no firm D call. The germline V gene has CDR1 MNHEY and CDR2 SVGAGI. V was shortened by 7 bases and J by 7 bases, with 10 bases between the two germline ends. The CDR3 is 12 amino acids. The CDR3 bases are TGTGCCAGCACTTGGGCAGCTGAAAAACTGTTTTTT. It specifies CASTWAAEKLFF.

The CDR3 here is CASSPREGAPPGNTIYF. As DNA, the CDR3 is TGTGCCAGCAGCCCACGAGAGGGGGCGCCCCCTGGAAACACCATATATTTT. The rearrangement uses TRBV4-2 and TRBJ1-3; 7 bases match TRBD1. Trimming took 4 bases from V and 2 from J; bases not matched to a gene: 11. From germline, CDR1 is LGHNA and CDR2 YNFKEQ. The CDR3 spans 17 residues.

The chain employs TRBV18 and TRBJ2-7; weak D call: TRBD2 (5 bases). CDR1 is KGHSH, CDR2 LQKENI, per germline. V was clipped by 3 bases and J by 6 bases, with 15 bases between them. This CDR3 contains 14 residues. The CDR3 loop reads CASSPTEALSEQYF. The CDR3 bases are TGTGCCAGCTCACCCACGGAGGCCCTAAGCGAGCAGTACTTC.

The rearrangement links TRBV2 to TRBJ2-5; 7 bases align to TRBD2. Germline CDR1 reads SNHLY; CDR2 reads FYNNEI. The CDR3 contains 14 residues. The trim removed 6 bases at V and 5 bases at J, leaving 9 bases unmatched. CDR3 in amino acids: CASSRALGGETQYF. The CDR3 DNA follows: TGTGCCAGCAGCAGGGCCTTGGGAGGGGAGACCCAGTACTTC.

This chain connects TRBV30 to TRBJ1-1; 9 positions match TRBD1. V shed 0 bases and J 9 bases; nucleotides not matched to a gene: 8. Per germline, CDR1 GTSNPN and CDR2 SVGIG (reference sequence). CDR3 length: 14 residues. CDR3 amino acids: CAWSVQGTGTKAFF. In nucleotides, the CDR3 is TGTGCCTGGAGTGTACAGGGGACAGGGACTAAAGCTTTCTTT. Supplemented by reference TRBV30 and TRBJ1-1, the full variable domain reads SQTIHQWPATLVQPVGSPLSLECTVEGTSNPNLYWYRQAAGRGLQLLFYSVGIGQISSEVPQNLSASRPQDRQFILSSKKLLLSDSGFYLCAWSVQGTGTKAFFGQGTRLTVV.

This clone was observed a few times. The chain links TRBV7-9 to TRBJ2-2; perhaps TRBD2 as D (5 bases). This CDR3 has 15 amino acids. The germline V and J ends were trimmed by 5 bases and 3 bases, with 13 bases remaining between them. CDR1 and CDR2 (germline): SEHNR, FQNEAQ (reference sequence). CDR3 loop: CASSEGSRDTGELFF. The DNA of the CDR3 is TGTGCCAGCAGCGAAGGGTCGCGGGACACCGGGGAGCTGTTTTTT.

CDR3 coding DNA: TGTGCCAGCAGCAACCGACAGGGGAAAGGGGAGCAGTACTTC. The encoded protein is CASSNRQGKGEQYF. The rearrangement uses TRBV7-9 and TRBJ2-7; 8 bases match TRBD1. From germline, CDR1 is SEHNR and CDR2 FQNEAQ (reference sequence). There are 14 residues in the CDR3. V was clipped by 5 bases and J by 7 bases; unmatched bases: 10. The full variable domain, its missing parts supplied by reference TRBV7-9 and TRBJ2-7, is DTGVSQNPRHKITKRGQNVTFRCDPISEHNRLYWYRQTLGQGPEFLTYFQNEAQLEKSRLLSDRFSAERPKGSFSTLEIQRTEQGDSAMYLCASSNRQGKGEQYFGPGTRLTVT.

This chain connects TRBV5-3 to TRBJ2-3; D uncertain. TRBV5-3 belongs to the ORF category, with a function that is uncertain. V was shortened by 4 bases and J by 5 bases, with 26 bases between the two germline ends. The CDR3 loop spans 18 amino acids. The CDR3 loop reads CARSPAPYRVRGIDTQYF. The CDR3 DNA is TGTGCCAGAAGCCCCGCACCCTATCGCGTGAGAGGTATAGATACGCAGTATTTT.

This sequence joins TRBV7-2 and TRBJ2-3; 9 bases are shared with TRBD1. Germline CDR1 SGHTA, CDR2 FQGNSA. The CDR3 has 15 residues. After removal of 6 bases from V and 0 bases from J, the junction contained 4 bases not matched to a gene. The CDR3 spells CASSRQGGSTDTQYF. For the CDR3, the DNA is TGTGCCAGCAGTCGACAGGGGGGCAGCACAGATACGCAGTATTTT.

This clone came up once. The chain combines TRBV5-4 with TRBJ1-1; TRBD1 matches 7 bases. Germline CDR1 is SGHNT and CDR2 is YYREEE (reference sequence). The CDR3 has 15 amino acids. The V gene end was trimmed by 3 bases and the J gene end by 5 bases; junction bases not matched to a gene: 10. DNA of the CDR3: TGTGCCAGCAGCTATATTGCAACAGGGGTGACTGAAGCTTTCTTT. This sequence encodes CASSYIATGVTEAFF. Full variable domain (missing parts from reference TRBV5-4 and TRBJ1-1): ETGVTQSPTHLIKTRGQQVTLRCSSQSGHNTVSWYQQALGQGPQFIFQYYREEENGRGNFPPRFSGLQFPNYSSELNVNALELDDSALYLCASSYIATGVTEAFFGQGTRLTVV.